One sample yielded the 13 T cell receptor beta chains listed below, sequenced in a study of cytomegalovirus exposure and HLA in healthy donors. Sequenced by immunoSEQ multiplex PCR; TCRdb stores in-frame clones only, minus some. The sample holds about 110,000 clones, roughly 90% seen once. The sequenced sample consisted of PBMCs. The receptors were sampled from a young woman in good health and CMV-seronegative.

The chain has TRBV11-2 and TRBJ1-2; 8 bases are a match to TRBD1. Losses at the gene ends were 7 bases for V and 3 bases for J; bases not matched to a gene: 4. The CDR3 has 13 amino acids. Germline V gives CDR1 SGHAT, CDR2 FQNNGV. The CDR3, as DNA: TGTGCCAGCACCCCGGACAGGGACTATGGCTACACCTTC. Protein: CASTPDRDYGYTF.

As for this clone: Because the CDR3's place on the DNA is in doubt, the DNA is left out and the CDR3 is given as listed by TCRdb. The V call is TRBV30, the J call TRBJ2-7; the table's D call TRBD2 went unverified against the DNA. Germline values: CDR1 GTSNPN, CDR2 SVGIG (reference sequence). The CDR3 has 14 residues if both end residues are counted. This chain's CDR3 is CAWSVGGGAQFKYF.

The V call is TRBV6-1, the J call TRBJ2-7; TRBD1 aligns across 9 bases. V was pared by 6 bases and J by 1 base, with 7 bases of the junction left unmatched. Germline-derived CDR1 and CDR2 are MNHNS and SASEGT. CDR3 size: 15 residues. The chain's CDR3 is CASSYGQGRSYEQYF. The CDR3, as DNA: TGTGCCAGCAGCTATGGACAGGGGCGATCCTACGAGCAGTACTTC.

The chain has TRBV7-6 and TRBJ1-3; D unclear. The V gene's germline CDR1 is SGHVS and CDR2 FNYEAQ. Trimming shortened V by 6 bases and J by 8 bases, and 17 bases separated the two germline ends. The CDR3 is made up of 14 amino acids. The CDR3 bases are TGTGCCAGCAGGAGATCGGGAGAGAGTCACACCATATATTTT. Translation gives CASRRSGESHTIYF.

This clone has a single count. The chain recombines TRBV28 with TRBJ2-2, with a weak D call TRBD1 (5 bases). CDR1 MDHEN and CDR2 SYDVKM come from the germline V gene. Trimming left V 4 bases short and J 3 bases short, with 15 bases between. CDR3 length: 16 amino acids. The CDR3 spells CASSWLSQGDTGELFF. The CDR3 DNA follows: TGTGCCAGCAGTTGGTTGTCCCAGGGCGACACCGGGGAGCTGTTTTTT.

The chain has TRBV5-1 and TRBJ2-6; D gene ambiguous. Germline lookup yields CDR1 SGHRS and CDR2 YFSETQ. The CDR3 length is 15 residues. Trimming removed 4 bases at V and 0 bases at J, with 8 bases between. The CDR3 region is CASSLPGSGANVLTF. CDR3 DNA sequence: TGCGCCAGCAGCCTACCGGGCTCTGGGGCCAACGTCCTGACTTTC.

The chain employs TRBV27 and TRBJ2-1, with D possibly being TRBD1 (5 bases). The CDR3 has 14 amino acids. V lost 8 bases and J lost 4, with 15 bases in between. Germline assignment: CDR1 MNHEY and CDR2 SMNVEV (reference sequence). For the CDR3, the DNA is TGTGCCAGCCCGACAGAAATTATTTACAATGAGCAGTTCTTC. The encoded protein is CASPTEIIYNEQFF.

A note on this clone: One end of the junction does not line up with germline, which may come from a read error. CDR3 bases: TGTGCCAGCAGTTTAGGAGTGGACACAGGGCCCCAGCATTTT. Encoded protein: CASSLGVDTGPQHF. This chain links TRBV7-2 with TRBJ1-5; TRBD1 is a possible D gene (5 bases). This CDR3 comprises 14 residues. Germline values: CDR1 SGHTA, CDR2 FQGNSA.

This rearrangement joins TRBV19 to TRBJ2-6; D ambiguous. V shed 1 base and J shed 4 bases, with 5 bases lying between them. In germline, CDR1 is LNHDA, CDR2 SQIVND (reference sequence). The CDR3 runs to 14 residues. This chain's CDR3 is CASSIGAGANVLTF. Written as DNA, the CDR3 is TGTGCCAGTAGTATAGGGGCGGGGGCCAACGTCCTGACTTTC.

The chain has TRBV9 and TRBJ2-7; possible D gene TRBD2, 6 bases. Germline CDR1 and CDR2: SGDLS and YYNGEE. The CDR3 is 13 residues long. The germline V and J ends were trimmed by 2 bases and 6 bases, with 12 bases remaining between them. The CDR3 nucleotides read TGTGCCAGCAGCGTCGGGAGTCTTGGCGAGCAGTACTTC. Amino acid sequence: CASSVGSLGEQYF.

The chain carries TRBV28 and TRBJ2-1, with 7 bases identical to TRBD2. Germline CDR1 and CDR2: MDHEN and SYDVKM. J lost 12 bases, V lost 2 bases, and 16 bases had no gene match. This CDR3 has 16 residues. The CDR3 spells CASSLGLGTPAVGQFF. The CDR3 DNA reads TGTGCCAGCAGTTTAGGACTAGGGACCCCCGCCGTCGGGCAGTTCTTC.

The chain carries TRBV20-1 and TRBJ1-1; D unclear. The V end was cut by 6 bases, the J end by 1 base, with 6 bases between. Germline CDR1 and CDR2: DFQATT and SNEGSKA (reference sequence). This CDR3 is 11 amino acids long. CDR3: CSAYQNTEAFF. The CDR3 bases are TGCAGTGCCTACCAGAACACTGAAGCTTTCTTT.

The J gene is TRBJ2-5, the V gene TRBV2, with 7 positions matching TRBD2. From germline, CDR1 is SNHLY and CDR2 FYNNEI. J gave up 1 base and V 4 bases, and 3 bases lay outside the gene matches. The CDR3 has 14 residues. CDR3 DNA sequence: TGTGCCAGCAGTGCCCTAGCGGCCCAAGAGACCCAGTACTTC. This codes for CASSALAAQETQYF. Looking up the rest from reference TRBV2 and TRBJ2-5 gives the full variable domain: EPEVTQTPSHQVTQMGQEVILRCVPISNHLYFYWYRQILGQKVEFLVSFYNNEISEKSEIFDDQFSVERPDGSNFTLKIRSTKLEDSAMYFCASSALAAQETQYFGPGTRLLVL.